This TCR beta chain was observed in a study of CD8+ T cells in alopecia areata. About the research overall: Treated patients were dosed with oral tofacitinib, taking 5 to 10 mg twice daily. Among treated patients, severity was scored by affected scalp area percentage. Whole-study findings and limits: Since there was just one nonresponder, nobody can yet say how baseline CD8+ expansion ties to response.

Trimming pared 3 bases from V and 7 bases from J, leaving 6 bases between. The V gene's germline CDR1 is WNHNN and CDR2 SYGVQD (reference sequence). The CDR3 spans 11 residues. Treatment meaning: oral pan-JAK inhibitor, 5-10 mg twice daily. As part of sample collection, lesional scalp punch biopsies and peripheral blood were taken from alopecia areata patients. Extraction and reverse transcription of RNA yielded cDNA as the sequencing template. The repertoire was sequenced with immunoSEQ multiplex PCR; TCRdb's copy has only in-frame clones and lacks some. The profile shows around 200,000 clones, roughly 50% of them singletons. As for this clone: Its antigen is currently unknown.

The TCR originated in a human donor with alopecia areata. This rearrangement joins TRBV10-1 to TRBJ1-1, with D unresolved. The sample in question was CD8+ T cells sorted from blood, obtained at week 24, from a patient treated with tofacitinib. The CDR3: CASSDYREAFF. CDR3 DNA: TGCGCCAGCAGTGATTACCGTGAAGCTTTCTTT.